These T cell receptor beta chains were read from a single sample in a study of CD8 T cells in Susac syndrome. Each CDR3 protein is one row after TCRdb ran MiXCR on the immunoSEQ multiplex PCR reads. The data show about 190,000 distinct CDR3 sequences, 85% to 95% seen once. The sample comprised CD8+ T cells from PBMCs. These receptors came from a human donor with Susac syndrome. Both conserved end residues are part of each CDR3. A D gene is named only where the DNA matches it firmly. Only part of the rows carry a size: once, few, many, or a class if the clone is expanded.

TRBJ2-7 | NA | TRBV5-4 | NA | TGTGCCAGCAGCTTGCCGGGGAGCTCCTACGAGCAGTACTTC | CASSLPGSSYEQYF
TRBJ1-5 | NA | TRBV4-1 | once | TGCGCCAGCAGCCAAGAGCCAGTCAATCAGCCCCAGCATTTT | CASSQEPVNQPQHF
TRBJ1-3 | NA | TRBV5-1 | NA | TGCGCCAGCAGCTTGGATGGGATCACAGCTGGAAACACCATATATTTT | CASSLDGITAGNTIYF
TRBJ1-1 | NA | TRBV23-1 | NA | TGCGCCAGCAGTCTCCTAAGACTCCATTTCATGAACACTGAAGCTTTCTTT | CASSLLRLHFMNTEAFF
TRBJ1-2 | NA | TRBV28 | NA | TGTGCCAGCATCGCGTTGTGGCAGGGCGGTGGCTACACCTTC | CASIALWQGGGYTF
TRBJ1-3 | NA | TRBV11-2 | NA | TGTGCCAGCAGCTTAGCTCTATACTCTGGAAACACCATATATTTT | CASSLALYSGNTIYF
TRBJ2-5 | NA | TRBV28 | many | TGTGCCAGCAGCCTCCGGGAGACCCAGTACTTC | CASSLRETQYF
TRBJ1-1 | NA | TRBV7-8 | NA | TGTGCCAGCAGCGCACCCCAGGGGATGAACACTGAAGCTTTCTTT | CASSAPQGMNTEAFF
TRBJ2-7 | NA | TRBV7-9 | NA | TGTGCCAGCAGCTTAGCGGTCCAGCCGAAGGACGAGCAGTACTTC | CASSLAVQPKDEQYF
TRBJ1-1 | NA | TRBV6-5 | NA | TGTGCCAGCAGGGGGACATCGAACACTGAAGCTTTCTTT | CASRGTSNTEAFF
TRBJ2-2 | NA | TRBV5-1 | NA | TGCGCCAGCAGCACGATTACACAGAACACCGGGGAGCTGTTTTTT | CASSTITQNTGELFF
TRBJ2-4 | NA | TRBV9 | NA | TGTGCCAGCGCGGACACTCATGACATTCAGTACTTC | CASADTHDIQYF
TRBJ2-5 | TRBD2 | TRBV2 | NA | TGTGCCAGCAGTCCGGGACTAGCGGTGCCGTACCAAGAGACCCAGTACTTC | CASSPGLAVPYQETQYF
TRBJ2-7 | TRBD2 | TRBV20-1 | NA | TGCAGTGCTAGAGATATGGGGGGGTCCTACGAGCAGTACTTC | CSARDMGGSYEQYF
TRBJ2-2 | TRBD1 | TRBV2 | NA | TGTGCCAGCAGTAGGACAGGGGATGGGGAGCTGTTTTTT | CASSRTGDGELFF
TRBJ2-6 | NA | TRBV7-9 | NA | TGTGCCAGCAGCTTAGAGCAGAGCGGGGCCAACGTCCTGACTTTC | CASSLEQSGANVLTF
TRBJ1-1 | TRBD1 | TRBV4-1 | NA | TGCGCCAGCAGTACAGGGGTGTCAACTGAAGCTTTCTTT | CASSTGVSTEAFF
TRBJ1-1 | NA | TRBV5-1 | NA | TGCGCCAGCAGCTTGGCAGAATACACTGAAGCTTTCTTT | CASSLAEYTEAFF
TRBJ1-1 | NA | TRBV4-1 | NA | TGCGCCAGCAGCCTCTCGACCGGGAGGGGCACTGAAGCTTTCTTT | CASSLSTGRGTEAFF
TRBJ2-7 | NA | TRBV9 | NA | TGTGCCAGCAGCCCCCAAGTCGGACGTAGCTCCTACGAGCAGTACTTC | CASSPQVGRSSYEQYF
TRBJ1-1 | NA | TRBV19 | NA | TGTGCCAGTAGTCACGACCGACGGGGTGGAACTGAAGCTTTCTTT | CASSHDRRGGTEAFF
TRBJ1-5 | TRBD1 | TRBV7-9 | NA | TGTGCCAGCAGCTTTGCAGGGGGCGATAGCAATCAGCCCCAGCATTTT | CASSFAGGDSNQPQHF
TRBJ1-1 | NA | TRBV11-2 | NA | TGTGCCAGCAGCTTAGAGTCGCACACTGAAGCTTTCTTT | CASSLESHTEAFF
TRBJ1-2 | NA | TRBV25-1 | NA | TGTGCCAGCAGTGGAAACCTTCCTGGAGGCTACACCTTC | CASSGNLPGGYTF
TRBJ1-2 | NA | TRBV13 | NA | TGTGCCAGCAGCTTAGGGGGATTGGTGGGCTATGGCTACACCTTC | CASSLGGLVGYGYTF
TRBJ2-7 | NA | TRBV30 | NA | TGTGCCTGGGGCATCTACGAGCAGTACTTC | CAWGIYEQYF
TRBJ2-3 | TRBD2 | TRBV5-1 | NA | TGCGCCAGCAGCTTGGGGACTAGCGGGAGAGAAGATACGCAGTATTTT | CASSLGTSGREDTQYF
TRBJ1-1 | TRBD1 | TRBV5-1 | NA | TGCGCCAGCAGGGACAGGACAGGAGAGAACACTGAAGCTTTCTTT | CASRDRTGENTEAFF
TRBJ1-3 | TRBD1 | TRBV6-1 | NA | TGTGCCAGCAGTCGTGCAGGGGGCGTAGGTGCTGGAAACACCATATATTTT | CASSRAGGVGAGNTIYF
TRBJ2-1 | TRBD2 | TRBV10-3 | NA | TGTGCCATCCAGGGACTAGCGTCGAACAATGAGCAGTTCTTC | CAIQGLASNNEQFF
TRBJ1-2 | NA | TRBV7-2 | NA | TGTGCCAGCAGCTTAGAAGGGGATAGCATTCGGAGCTACACCTTC | CASSLEGDSIRSYTF
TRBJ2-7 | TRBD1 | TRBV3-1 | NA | TGTGCCAGCAGCCAAGGTCCCGGACAGGGGAATTACGAGCAGTACTTC | CASSQGPGQGNYEQYF
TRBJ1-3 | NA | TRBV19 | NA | TGTGCCAGTAAGGTCTCCTCTGGAAACACCATATATTTT | CASKVSSGNTIYF
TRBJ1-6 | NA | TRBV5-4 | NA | TGTGCCAGCAGCTTTACAGAGGATTCACCCCTCCACTTT | CASSFTEDSPLHF
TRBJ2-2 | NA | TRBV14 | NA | TGTGCCAGCAGCCATTGGACCGGGGAGCTGTTTTTT | CASSHWTGELFF
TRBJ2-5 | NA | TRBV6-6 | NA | TGTGCCAGCAGGGACAACCAAGAGACCCAGTACTTC | CASRDNQETQYF
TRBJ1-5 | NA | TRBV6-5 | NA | TGTGCCAGCAGTTTCCGACCGGGTAGCAATCAGCCCCAGCATTTT | CASSFRPGSNQPQHF
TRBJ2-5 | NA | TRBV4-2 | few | TGTGCCAGCAGCCAAGATAAATTGGGGGCTTGGGGGGAGACCCAGTACTTC | CASSQDKLGAWGETQYF
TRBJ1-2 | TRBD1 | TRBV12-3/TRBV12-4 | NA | TGTGCCAGCAGTTCGACAGGGTCCCCAGATGGCTACACCTTC | CASSSTGSPDGYTF
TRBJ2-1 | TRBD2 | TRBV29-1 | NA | TGCAGCGCCTCACTAGCGGGGCCTGGGTCGGGTGTCGATGAGCAGTTCTTC | CSASLAGPGSGVDEQFF
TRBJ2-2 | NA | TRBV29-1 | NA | TGCAGCGTTTTTGTGGACCTGGCGAACACCGGGGAGCTGTTTTTT | CSVFVDLANTGELFF
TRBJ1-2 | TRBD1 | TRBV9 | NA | TGTGCCAGCAGCTCCCAAGGGACAGCCTATGGCTACACCTTC | CASSSQGTAYGYTF
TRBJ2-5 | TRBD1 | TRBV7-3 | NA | TGTGCCAGCAGCTCGACAGGGTCAAAGACCCAGTACTTC | CASSSTGSKTQYF
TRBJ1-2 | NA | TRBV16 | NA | TGTGCCAGCAGCCAATCGCCAGACACCCTTTATGGCTACACCTTC | CASSQSPDTLYGYTF
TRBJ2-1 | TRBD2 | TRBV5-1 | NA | TGCGCCAGCAGCTCTGGTCGCGGACTAGCGGGAGGGGAGCAGTTCTTC | CASSSGRGLAGGEQFF
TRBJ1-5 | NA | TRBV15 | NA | TGTGCCACCAGCAGGTCCGAGGGGGAGGGCAATCAGCCCCAGCATTTT | CATSRSEGEGNQPQHF
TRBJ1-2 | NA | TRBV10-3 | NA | TGTGCCATCGGTGAGACCAACTATGGCTACACCTTC | CAIGETNYGYTF
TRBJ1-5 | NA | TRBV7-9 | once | TGTGCCAGCGGAACAGGGTCCATTAATCAGCCCCAGCATTTT | CASGTGSINQPQHF
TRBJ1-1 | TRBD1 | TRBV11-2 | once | TGTGCCAGCAGTAAGAAGACAGGGGAAATGAACACTGAAGCTTTCTTT | CASSKKTGEMNTEAFF
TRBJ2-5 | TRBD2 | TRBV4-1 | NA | TGCGCCAGCAGCCAGACTCTTAGCGGGACTCAAGAGACCCAGTACTTC | CASSQTLSGTQETQYF
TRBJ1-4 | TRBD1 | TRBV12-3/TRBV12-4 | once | TGTGCCAGCAGCAGGGGGCTTGAAGAAAAACTGTTTTTT | CASSRGLEEKLFF
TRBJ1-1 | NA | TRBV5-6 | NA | TGTGCCAGCAGCTTTAACGACTTGAACACTGAAGCTTTCTTT | CASSFNDLNTEAFF